These 29 T cell receptor beta chains were all obtained from the same sample, sequenced in a study of metastatic and nonmetastatic thyroid tumors. TCRdb re-analyzed the PCR reads using MiXCR. The profile shows just over 20,000 clones, roughly 12% of them singletons. None of the patients had undergone any treatment ahead of thyroid surgery. Sample: blood. The receptor set was obtained from a female donor with papillary thyroid cancer or a benign thyroid nodule (not recorded which). Some clones in this sample may be carry-over from other donors' samples.

In this sample, this clone turned up many times. V and J are TRBV7-2 and TRBJ2-5; D may match TRBD1 or TRBD2 (5 bases each). Trimming removed 8 bases from V and 4 bases from J, with 17 bases in between. Germline CDR1 is SGHTA and CDR2 is FQGNSA. The CDR3 totals 14 residues. The CDR3, as DNA: TGTGCCAGCGCAGGGACCCTAGGACGAGAGACCCAGTACTTC. Protein product: CASAGTLGRETQYF.

This clone was counted many times. The chain is built from TRBV7-6 and TRBJ1-5; D is ambiguous. Germline V gene sequence: CDR1 SGHVS, CDR2 FNYEAQ. V lost 5 bases and J lost 7, with 12 bases in between. The CDR3 consists of 13 residues. The CDR3 DNA is TGTGCCAGCAGCCGCATGGATGAACAGCCCCAGCATTTT. It is translated as CASSRMDEQPQHF.

This clone has a count of ten or more. The CDR3 bases are TGTGCCAGCAGCCTTATCGACAGTCTCACTGAAGCTTTCTTT. It encodes CASSLIDSLTEAFF. The chain carries TRBV7-2 and TRBJ1-1, with a tentative D call TRBD1 (5 bases). With 5 bases removed from V and 4 bases from J, the gap between germline ends came to 14 bases. Germline CDR1 reads SGHTA; CDR2 reads FQGNSA. The CDR3 is 14 amino acids.

By sample fraction, this clone is large. The chain joins TRBV27 to TRBJ2-1, with a tentative D call TRBD2 (6 bases). There are 15 residues in the CDR3. The V gene's germline CDR1 is MNHEY and CDR2 SMNVEV (reference sequence). Trimming shortened V by 0 bases and J by 7 bases, and 13 bases separated the two germline ends. The CDR3 region has the DNA TGTGCCAGCAGTTTATCGAGGGGAGGTTTGAATGAGCAGTTCTTC. This translates into CASSLSRGGLNEQFF.

This clone was picked up many times. The genes are TRBV4-3 and TRBJ1-4, with D possibly matching TRBD1 (6 bases). Trimming removed 0 bases from V and 9 bases from J, with 14 bases in between. Per germline, CDR1 LGHNA and CDR2 YSLEER. This CDR3 is built from 15 residues. The DNA for the CDR3 is TGCGCCAGCAGCCAAGAAAGGGGGACAAGGCAAAAACTGTTTTTT. As protein: CASSQERGTRQKLFF.

This clone turned up a few times. Compared with germline, one end of the junction differs, possibly owing to a read error. The chain is built from TRBV10-2 and TRBJ2-7; maybe TRBD1 (6 bases). This CDR3 region has 14 residues. The germline V gene encodes CDR1 WSHSY and CDR2 SAAADI. Written as DNA, the CDR3 is TGCGCCAGCACCGGGACATGGATTGCCTACGATCAGTACTTC. Translation gives CASTGTWIAYDQYF.

The chain carries TRBV6-5 and TRBJ1-5; 9 bases fit TRBD1. With V trimmed by 0 bases and J by 4 bases, 1 base remained unmatched. CDR3 length: 15 residues. Germline V gene sequence: CDR1 MNHEY, CDR2 SVGAGI. The CDR3 is CASSYSGTGNQPQHF. As DNA, the CDR3 is TGTGCCAGCAGTTACTCGGGGACAGGGAATCAGCCCCAGCATTTT.

This clone was seen many times. The V and J genes are TRBV5-5 and TRBJ2-5; D is undetermined. The V end lost 1 base, the J end lost 2 bases, and 6 bases lay between the germline ends. Per germline, CDR1 SGHKS and CDR2 YYEKEE (reference sequence). This CDR3 contains 13 residues. The CDR3 here is CASSLQIQETQYF. CDR3 nucleotide sequence: TGTGCCAGCAGCTTGCAGATACAAGAGACCCAGTACTTC.

V gene TRBV28 combines with J gene TRBJ1-2, with D possibly being TRBD1 (6 bases). Germline V CDR1 and CDR2: MDHEN, SYDVKM. The CDR3 is made up of 17 amino acids. The V gene lost 8 bases and the J gene lost 6 bases, with 28 bases spanning the gap. In DNA, the CDR3 is TGTGCCAGCGGCCCCTGGGGGGGGAGACAGGTAATCGATGGCTACACCTTC. Protein sequence: CASGPWGGRQVIDGYTF.

By its share, this clone is medium-sized. The CDR3 region is CASSYSQGARMNTGELFF. CDR3 DNA: TGTGCCAGCAGTTACTCTCAGGGGGCTAGAATGAACACCGGGGAGCTGTTTTTT. The rearrangement joins TRBV6-5 to TRBJ2-2; TRBD1 matches at 8 bases. Trimming at V came to 0 bases and at J to 1 base, leaving 7 bases not matched to a gene. Per the germline V gene, CDR1 is MNHEY and CDR2 is SVGAGI. This CDR3 is built from 18 residues.

This rearrangement joins TRBV24-1 to TRBJ2-2; D might be TRBD1 (5 bases). The germline V gene has CDR1 KGHDR and CDR2 SFDVKD. V dropped 10 bases and J dropped 4 bases, with 18 bases sitting between them. This CDR3 has 15 residues. The CDR3 spells CATSYPGSGTGELFF. DNA of the CDR3: TGTGCCACTAGTTACCCAGGGTCGGGCACCGGGGAGCTGTTTTTT.

A remark on this clone: A read error may account for a junction end that differs from germline. V is TRBV6-1 and J is TRBJ1-1, with D possibly matching TRBD1 (6 bases). CDR1 and CDR2 (germline): MNHNS, SASEGT. This CDR3 spans 12 amino acids. This CDR3 is CSSRGTGSKAFF. The CDR3 DNA reads as TGTTCCAGCAGGGGAACAGGGTCGAAAGCTTTCTTT.

Within the sample, this clone is medium-sized. The chain links TRBV6-1 to TRBJ1-2; a weak D match, TRBD1 (5 bases). CDR1 MNHNS and CDR2 SASEGT come from the germline V gene. The CDR3 extends over 14 amino acids. Trimming pared 7 bases from V and 0 bases from J, leaving 12 bases between. The chain's CDR3 is CASITQGANYGYTF. As DNA, the CDR3 is TGTGCCAGCATCACCCAGGGAGCTAACTATGGCTACACCTTC.

In its sample, this clone is medium-sized. The chain links TRBV6-5 to TRBJ2-2, with D unclear. This CDR3 is 12 amino acids long. CDR1 is MNHEY, CDR2 SVGAGI, per germline. The V gene lost 3 bases and the J gene lost 4 bases, with 3 bases spanning the gap. CDR3 loop: CASSYSTGELFF. The DNA for the CDR3 is TGTGCCAGCAGTTATAGCACCGGGGAGCTGTTTTTT.

Ten or more counts support this clone. This sequence may be a read error, since a much larger clone differs from it by one base. The chain links TRBV4-1 to TRBJ1-2; D call uncertain. Germline CDR1 reads MGHRA; CDR2 reads YSYEKL. This CDR3 contains 14 residues. CDR3 in DNA: TGCGCCAGCAGCCAAGAAGGATCCCCCTATGGCTACGCCTTC. Protein product: CASSQEGSPYGYAF.

This clone has just a few counts. The chain couples TRBV6-1 to TRBJ2-1; D not certain. Germline CDR1 MNHNS, CDR2 SASEGT. V was clipped by 7 bases and J by 10 bases, with 11 bases between them. CDR3 size: 11 residues. The CDR3 region has the DNA TGTGCCAGCATTCAGTACCGGGAGCAGTTCTTC. Its translation is CASIQYREQFF.

This clone was observed at least ten times. The chain links TRBV5-6 to TRBJ1-4; TRBD1 matches at 10 bases. The germline gives CDR1 SGHDT, CDR2 YYEEEE. After removal of 4 bases from V and 6 bases from J, the junction contained 9 bases not matched to a gene. The CDR3 length is 16 residues. DNA of the CDR3: TGTGCCAGCAGCCTTTTTACCGGGACAGGGGATGAAAAACTGTTTTTT. As protein: CASSLFTGTGDEKLFF.

This clone has a count of ten or more. V usage is TRBV12-5 and J usage is TRBJ2-4; D perhaps matches TRBD1 (8 bases). Per the germline V gene, CDR1 is LGHNT and CDR2 is FRNRAP. This CDR3 is 16 amino acids long. V dropped 3 bases and J dropped 2 bases, with 14 bases sitting between them. For the CDR3, the DNA is TGTGCTAGTGGTTTCCCACAGGGGGGGACCAAAAACATTCAGTACTTC. The encoded protein is CASGFPQGGTKNIQYF.

In this sample, this clone turned up many times. The chain has TRBV6-1 and TRBJ1-1; no firm D call. V lost 4 bases, J lost 11 bases, and 8 bases lay in between. This CDR3 has 10 amino acids. Per the germline V gene, CDR1 is MNHNS and CDR2 is SASEGT. The chain's CDR3 is CASSGETAFF. In DNA form, the CDR3 reads TGTGCCAGCAGTGGGGAAACGGCTTTCTTT.

This clone was recorded many times. The CDR3 loop is CASSDQGASYEQYF. The CDR3 bases are TGTGCCAGCAGTGATCAGGGGGCGAGCTACGAGCAGTACTTC. The chain combines TRBV2 with TRBJ2-7; 8 bases map to TRBD1. V shed 3 bases and J 3 bases; nucleotides not matched to a gene: 4. The CDR3 loop spans 14 amino acids. Per the germline V gene, CDR1 is SNHLY and CDR2 is FYNNEI. Complete variable domain (other parts from reference TRBV2 and TRBJ2-7): EPEVTQTPSHQVTQMGQEVILRCVPISNHLYFYWYRQILGQKVEFLVSFYNNEISEKSEIFDDQFSVERPDGSNFTLKIRSTKLEDSAMYFCASSDQGASYEQYFGPGTRLTVT.

Many counts were recorded for this clone. Other DNA sequences of this sample code for an identical CDR3. V usage is TRBV12-5 and J usage is TRBJ2-1; maybe TRBD2 (5 bases). V lost 5 bases and J lost 0, with 17 bases in between. CDR3 size: 17 residues. CDR1 is LGHNT and CDR2 is FRNRAP in the germline V gene. The CDR3 DNA reads as TGTGCTAGTGGTCTCGCCCCGCGGGCAAGCTCCTACAATGAGCAGTTCTTC. This encodes CASGLAPRASSYNEQFF.

In this sample, this clone turned up a few times. Germline is not matched at one junction end, which may reflect a read error. This chain links TRBV28 with TRBJ1-5, with a possible D match to TRBD1 (5 bases). There are 15 residues in the CDR3. Germline values: CDR1 MDHEN, CDR2 SYDVKM. CDR3 sequence reads: CASFEGTDCNQPRHF. The DNA for the CDR3 is TGTGCCAGCTTTGAGGGGACGGACTGCAATCAGCCCCGGCATTTT.

This clone has ten or more counts. The V gene is TRBV20-1, the J gene TRBJ1-2; D is unclear. The germline V gene has CDR1 DFQATT and CDR2 SNEGSKA (reference sequence). Trimming shortened V by 3 bases and J by 4 bases, and 6 bases separated the two germline ends. The CDR3 covers 11 residues. In DNA form, the CDR3 reads TGCAGTGCTAGGGGCGTCTATGGCTACACCTTC. Protein: CSARGVYGYTF.

This clone has at least ten counts. The CDR3 here is CASSFNDRVKGDTQYF. DNA of the CDR3: TGTGCCAGCAGTTTCAACGACAGGGTAAAGGGAGATACGCAGTATTTT. V gene TRBV28 combines with J gene TRBJ2-3, with 7 bases lining up with TRBD1. The junction had 11 bases not matched to a gene; V was cut back by 3 bases and J by 5 bases. The germline V gene encodes CDR1 MDHEN and CDR2 SYDVKM. The CDR3 covers 16 residues. The variable domain in full, with the rest retrieved from reference TRBV28 and TRBJ2-3, is DVKVTQSSRYLVKRTGEKVFLECVQDMDHENMFWYRQDPGLGLRLIYFSYDVKMKEKGDIPEGYSVSREKKERFSLILESASTNQTSMYLCASSFNDRVKGDTQYFGPGTRLTVL.

This clone was seen ten or more times. The chain combines TRBV6-1 with TRBJ2-5, with D possibly being TRBD2 (5 bases). CDR1 is MNHNS and CDR2 is SASEGT in the germline V gene. The CDR3 is 15 residues long. The V end was cut by 1 base, the J end by 1 base, with 10 bases between. CDR3 region: CASSEVGVIQETQYF. The CDR3, as DNA: TGTGCCAGCAGTGAAGTCGGGGTAATCCAAGAGACCCAGTACTTC.

This clone has only a few counts. This chain links TRBV12-3 or TRBV12-4 with TRBJ1-5; 7 bases line up with TRBD1. Trimming removed 1 base from V and 7 bases from J; junction bases left unmatched: 7. This CDR3 comprises 15 residues. CDR3 residues: CASSLDRGQGQPQHF. The CDR3, as DNA: TGTGCCAGCAGTTTAGACAGGGGCCAGGGGCAGCCCCAGCATTTT.

Of note for this clone: A much larger clone lies one base from this, so it may be a read error. The gene calls are TRBV9 and TRBJ2-1; TRBD2 agrees at 7 bases. V dropped 6 bases and J dropped 6; count of bases not matched to a gene: 12. There are 15 residues in the CDR3. Germline loops: CDR1 SGDLS, CDR2 YYNGEE. The CDR3 region is CASNLGSGVCNEQFF. The CDR3 nucleotides are TGTGCCAGCAACCTAGGCAGCGGGGTTTGCAATGAGCAGTTCTTC. The entire variable domain, with the rest obtained from reference TRBV9 and TRBJ2-1, is as follows: DSGVTQTPKHLITATGQRVTLRCSPRSGDLSVYWYQQSLDQGLQFLIQYYNGEERAKGNILERFSAQQFPDLHSELNLSSLELGDSALYFCASNLGSGVCNEQFFGPGTRLTVL.

In this sample, this clone turned up many times. The chain carries TRBV13 and TRBJ2-2, with D hard to call. V lost 5 bases and J 2 bases, leaving 6 bases between the germline ends. The CDR3 runs to 13 residues. Germline CDR1 is PRHDT and CDR2 is FYEKMQ (reference sequence). The CDR3 bases are TGTGCCAGCAGCCGCCGAAACACCGGGGAGCTGTTTTTT. Its protein product is CASSRRNTGELFF. Variable domain in full (rest from reference TRBV13 and TRBJ2-2): AAGVIQSPRHLIKEKRETATLKCYPIPRHDTVYWYQQGPGQDPQFLISFYEKMQSDKGSIPDRFSAQQFSDYHSELNMSSLELGDSALYFCASSRRNTGELFFGEGSRLTVL.

In its sample, this clone is medium-sized. V gene TRBV7-3 combines with J gene TRBJ2-7, with D possibly matching TRBD2 (6 bases). With 3 bases removed from V and 5 bases from J, the gap between germline ends came to 14 bases. The length of the CDR3 is 14 residues. The germline V gene has CDR1 SGHTA and CDR2 FQGTGA. Written as DNA, the CDR3 is TGTGCCAGCAGCTTTACCGGGAGTGAAGACGAGCAGTACTTC. Translation: CASSFTGSEDEQYF. Looking up the rest from reference TRBV7-3 and TRBJ2-7 gives the full variable domain: GAGVSQTPSNKVTEKGKYVELRCDPISGHTALYWYRQSLGQGPEFLIYFQGTGAADDSGLPNDRFFAVRPEGSVSTLKIQRTERGDSAVYLCASSFTGSEDEQYFGPGTRLTVT.